This entry concerns a single T cell receptor beta chain. The antigen remains undetermined. With a J-beta primer mix and a sample-barcoded 5' primer, a second PCR ran roughly 7 to 11 cycles. TCRdb reprocessed the 5' RACE reads with MiXCR, giving one entry per CDR3 protein. The profile shows approximately 800,000 distinct CDR3 sequences, 36% of them singletons. This record comes from a study of blood T cells in healthy people across ages. Study conclusions and caveats: Older age coincided with a roughly linear decline in TCR beta diversity per million T cells.

V was clipped by 4 bases and J by 0 bases; unmatched bases: 3. This CDR3 is 15 amino acids long. Germline V gives CDR1 SGHVS, CDR2 FNYEAQ. Sequenced material: blood. The sequence was collected from a man aged 18 to 30 in good health. The gene calls are TRBV7-6 and TRBJ2-1; the match to TRBD1 covers 7 bases. The CDR3 sequence: CASSSWDSSYNEQFF. CDR3 bases: TGTGCCAGCAGCTCGTGGGACAGCTCCTACAATGAGCAGTTCTTC.